This is a list of T cell receptor beta chains from one sample in a study of tumor and adjacent non-tumor tissue in lung cancer. TCRdb itself ran the multiplex PCR reads through MiXCR, one entry per CDR3 protein. The table includes 77,000 or so distinct CDR3 sequences, approximately 82% detected once. The material sequenced was distant non-tumor lung tissue. These receptors originate from a man in his 70s with non-small cell lung cancer. CDR3s include the opening cysteine and the closing phenylalanine or tryptophan. The D gene is left open where the match is weak. Rows give clone size only sometimes, using once, few, many, or a class for an expanded clone.

j_call: TRBJ2-7; d_call: TRBD2; clone_size: -; v_call: TRBV5-1; cdr3_aa: CVSSLQGAGVDEQYF; cdr3_nt: TGCGTCAGCAGCTTGCAGGGAGCGGGAGTCGACGAGCAGTACTTC
j_call: TRBJ2-2; d_call: -; clone_size: many; v_call: TRBV4-2; cdr3_aa: CASSVPRGTGELFF; cdr3_nt: TGTGCCAGCAGCGTCCCTCGGGGGACCGGGGAGCTGTTTTTT
j_call: TRBJ1-2; d_call: -; clone_size: -; v_call: TRBV9; cdr3_aa: CANSGGFNYGYTF; cdr3_nt: TGTGCCAACAGCGGGGGCTTTAACTATGGCTACACCTTC
j_call: TRBJ2-6; d_call: -; clone_size: -; v_call: TRBV4-3; cdr3_aa: CASSQRLSGVNVMTF; cdr3_nt: TGCGCCAGCAGCCAACGGCTCTCTGGGGTCAACGTCATGACTTTC
j_call: TRBJ2-1; d_call: TRBD2; clone_size: -; v_call: TRBV12-3/TRBV12-4; cdr3_aa: CASSDPYKRGYNEQFF; cdr3_nt: TGTGCTAGCAGTGACCCTTACAAGCGGGGCTACAATGAGCAGTTCTTC
j_call: TRBJ1-2; d_call: -; clone_size: many; v_call: TRBV6-5; cdr3_aa: CASSYLRGGGINYGYTF; cdr3_nt: TGTGCCAGCAGTTACTTACGGGGTGGGGGAATCAACTATGGCTACACCTTC
j_call: TRBJ2-5; d_call: -; clone_size: -; v_call: TRBV12-3/TRBV12-4; cdr3_aa: CASSGLTGVVEAQYF; cdr3_nt: TGTGCCAGCAGCGGGTTAACGGGAGTGGTGGAGGCCCAGTACTTC
j_call: TRBJ1-6; d_call: TRBD1; clone_size: -; v_call: TRBV5-4; cdr3_aa: CVSSMTGVSNSPLHF; cdr3_nt: TGTGTCAGTAGCATGACAGGGGTTAGTAATTCACCCCTCCACTTT
j_call: TRBJ2-7; d_call: -; clone_size: -; v_call: TRBV4-1; cdr3_aa: CVSSQTTDTYYEQYF; cdr3_nt: TGTGTCAGCAGCCAAACAACAGATACCTACTACGAGCAGTACTTC
j_call: TRBJ2-7; d_call: -; clone_size: -; v_call: TRBV6-6; cdr3_aa: CAGSYAENRDEHYF; cdr3_nt: TGTGCTGGCAGTTACGCGGAAAACAGGGACGAGCACTACTTC
j_call: TRBJ2-5; d_call: -; clone_size: -; v_call: TRBV6-2/TRBV6-3; cdr3_aa: CARSRQGYGTQYF; cdr3_nt: TGTGCCAGGAGTCGGCAGGGTTACGGGACCCAGTACTTC
j_call: TRBJ1-1; d_call: -; clone_size: few; v_call: TRBV11-2; cdr3_aa: CASTLRDIEAFF; cdr3_nt: TGTGCTAGCACATTGAGGGATATTGAAGCTTTCTTT
j_call: TRBJ2-7; d_call: TRBD1; clone_size: few; v_call: TRBV4-2; cdr3_aa: CATSQLGDSYEQYF; cdr3_nt: TGTGCCACCAGCCAATTAGGGGACAGTTACGAGCAGTACTTC
j_call: TRBJ2-1; d_call: TRBD2; clone_size: few; v_call: TRBV20-1; cdr3_aa: CSAEPGLAGVVSYNEQFF; cdr3_nt: TGCAGTGCTGAACCGGGACTAGCGGGAGTGGTATCCTACAATGAGCAGTTCTTC
j_call: TRBJ2-7; d_call: -; clone_size: few; v_call: TRBV11-3; cdr3_aa: CASSTRVSYEQYF; cdr3_nt: TGTGCCAGCAGCACAAGGGTTTCCTATGAGCAGTACTTC
j_call: TRBJ2-1; d_call: -; clone_size: -; v_call: TRBV6-5; cdr3_aa: CASITEDEQFF; cdr3_nt: TGTGCCAGCATTACCGAGGATGAGCAGTTCTTC
j_call: TRBJ1-1; d_call: -; clone_size: few; v_call: TRBV2; cdr3_aa: CASSEMLGGNTEAFF; cdr3_nt: TGTGCCAGCAGTGAGATGTTAGGGGGGAACACTGAAGCTTTCTTT